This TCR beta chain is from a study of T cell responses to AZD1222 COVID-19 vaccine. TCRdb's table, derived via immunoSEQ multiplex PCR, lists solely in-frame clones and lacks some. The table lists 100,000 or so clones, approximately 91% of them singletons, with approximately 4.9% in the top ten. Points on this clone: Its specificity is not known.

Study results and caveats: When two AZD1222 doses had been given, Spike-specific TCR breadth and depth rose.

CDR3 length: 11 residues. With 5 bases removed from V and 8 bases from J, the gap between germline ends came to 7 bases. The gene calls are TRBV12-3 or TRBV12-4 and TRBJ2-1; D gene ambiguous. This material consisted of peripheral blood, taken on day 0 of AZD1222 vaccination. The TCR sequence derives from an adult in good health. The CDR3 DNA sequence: TGTGCCAGCAGTACATATGATGAGCAGTTCTTC. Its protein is CASSTYDEQFF.